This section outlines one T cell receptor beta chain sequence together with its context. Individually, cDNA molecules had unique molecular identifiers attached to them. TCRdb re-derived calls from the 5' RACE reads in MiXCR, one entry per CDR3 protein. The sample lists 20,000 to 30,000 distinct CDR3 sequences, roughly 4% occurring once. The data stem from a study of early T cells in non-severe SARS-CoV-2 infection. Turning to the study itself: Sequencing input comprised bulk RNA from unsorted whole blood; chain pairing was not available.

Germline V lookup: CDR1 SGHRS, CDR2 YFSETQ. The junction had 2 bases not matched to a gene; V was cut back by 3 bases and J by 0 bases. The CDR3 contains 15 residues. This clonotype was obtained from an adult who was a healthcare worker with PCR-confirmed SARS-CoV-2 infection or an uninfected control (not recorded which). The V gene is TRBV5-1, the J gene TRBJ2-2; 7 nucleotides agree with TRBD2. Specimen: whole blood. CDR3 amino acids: CASSSGLANTGELFF. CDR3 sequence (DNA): TGCGCCAGCAGCTCCGGACTAGCGAACACCGGGGAGCTGTTTTTT.